Following are 25 T cell receptor beta chains from one sample sequenced in a study of metastatic and nonmetastatic thyroid tumors. None of the patients had undergone any treatment ahead of thyroid surgery. TCRdb used MiXCR to call clones anew from the PCR reads. The sample has 55,000 to 75,000 clones, roughly 18% seen once. Source material: blood. These receptors all stem from a female donor with papillary thyroid cancer or a benign thyroid nodule (not recorded which). Some clones in this sample may be carry-over from other donors' samples.

The chain combines TRBV6-1 with TRBJ2-6; D ambiguous. There are 13 residues in the CDR3. From germline, CDR1 is MNHNS and CDR2 SASEGT. Trimming stripped 5 bases from V and 2 bases from J, with 4 bases between. CDR3 loop: CASSRPGANVLTF. The CDR3 bases are TGTGCCAGCAGTAGGCCTGGGGCCAACGTCCTGACTTTC.

The table lists this clone with many counts. This rearrangement joins TRBV11-2 to TRBJ2-2, with D possibly being TRBD1 (6 bases). The CDR3 runs to 15 residues. Germline assignment: CDR1 SGHAT and CDR2 FQNNGV. Trimming removed 5 bases at V and 2 bases at J, with 12 bases between. The CDR3 DNA is TGTGCCAGCAGCCTCCGGGACACCAACACCGGGGAGCTGTTTTTT. Translation gives CASSLRDTNTGELFF.

The table lists this clone with many counts. The rearrangement joins TRBV20-1 to TRBJ1-1; 10 positions agree with TRBD1. The germline gives CDR1 DFQATT, CDR2 SNEGSKA (reference sequence). This CDR3 region has 17 residues. With V trimmed by 0 bases and J by 4 bases, 11 bases remained unmatched. The CDR3 coding sequence is TGCAGTGCTAGAGAGGGGGGGACAGGGGTTGGGAGCACTGAAGCTTTCTTT. This codes for CSAREGGTGVGSTEAFF.

This clone was observed many times. The DNA of the CDR3 is TGCAGCGCCGAACAGGAAATGAACACTGAAGCTTTCTTT. Its protein is CSAEQEMNTEAFF. The chain has TRBV29-1 and TRBJ1-1; D might be TRBD1 (5 bases). CDR1 and CDR2 from the germline V gene are SQVTM and ANQGSEA. Trimming shortened V by 7 bases and J by 0 bases, and 12 bases separated the two germline ends. CDR3 length equals 13 residues.

This clone was counted ten times or more. The chain couples TRBV19 to TRBJ1-1, with 8 positions matching TRBD1. The CDR3 sequence is 14 residues long. Germline CDR1 LNHDA, CDR2 SQIVND (reference sequence). The junction had 13 bases not matched to a gene; V was cut back by 7 bases and J by 9 bases. The CDR3 bases are TGTGCCAGTAAGGGGGCCCTGACAGGGGAGAAAGCTTTCTTT. The encoded protein is CASKGALTGEKAFF.

This clone turned up a few times. The chain is built from TRBV5-1 and TRBJ2-1; 13 positions match TRBD2. Trimming cost V 3 bases and J 8 bases; bases outside gene matches: 11. Germline V gives CDR1 SGHRS, CDR2 YFSETQ. The CDR3 consists of 17 residues. For the CDR3, the DNA is TGCGCCAGCAGCTGGAGAGGGGGGACTAGCGGGATCGATGAGCAGTTCTTC. It is translated as CASSWRGGTSGIDEQFF.

This clone was seen many times. The genes are TRBV28 and TRBJ2-7; 8 bases match TRBD1. Germline trimming cut 3 bases from V and 5 bases from J; bases unmatched to any gene: 9. CDR1 and CDR2 (germline): MDHEN, SYDVKM. The CDR3 length is 15 residues. This chain's CDR3 is CASSFRGLSVDEQYF. The CDR3 nucleotides are TGTGCCAGCAGTTTCAGGGGGCTCAGCGTGGACGAGCAGTACTTC.

This clone turned up a few times. Germline is not matched at one junction end, which may reflect a read error. The V and J genes are TRBV19 and TRBJ1-4; the D gene is possibly TRBD1 (6 bases). CDR3 length: 11 amino acids. The V gene's germline CDR1 is LNHDA and CDR2 SQIVND (reference sequence). CDR3 sequence (DNA): TGTGCCAGTAGTATAGGGACAGTCGTCCTATTT. Translating gives CASSIGTVVLF.

At least ten counts were recorded for this clone. The chain uses TRBV7-2 and TRBJ2-7; 9 bases line up with TRBD2. After removal of 0 bases from V and 2 bases from J, the junction contained 2 bases not matched to a gene. This CDR3 is 15 amino acids long. The V gene's germline CDR1 is SGHTA and CDR2 FQGNSA. This CDR3 is CASSLAAGGAYEQYF. The DNA of the CDR3 is TGTGCCAGCAGCTTAGCGGCGGGAGGGGCCTACGAGCAGTACTTC.

Many counts were recorded for this clone. This rearrangement joins TRBV30 to TRBJ1-2; TRBD1 agrees at 9 bases. The trim removed 7 bases at V and 4 bases at J, leaving 16 bases unmatched. Germline loops: CDR1 GTSNPN, CDR2 SVGIG (reference sequence). This CDR3 is 16 amino acids long. CDR3 sequence reads: CAYNPGQGMGGYGYTF. For the CDR3, the DNA is TGTGCCTATAACCCGGGACAGGGAATGGGTGGCTATGGCTACACCTTC.

This clone was seen ten or more times. CDR3 sequence: CASSRMGTDTQYF. The CDR3 nucleotides read TGTGCCAGCAGCCGCATGGGCACAGATACGCAGTATTTT. The chain has TRBV9 and TRBJ2-3; D gene ambiguous. The V and J ends lost 4 bases and 1 base respectively, with 7 bases between them. This CDR3 is built from 13 residues. In germline, CDR1 is SGDLS, CDR2 YYNGEE.

This clone came up a few times. In this CDR3 the conserved last residue, phenylalanine or tryptophan, is missing, so a read error is likely. The chain joins TRBV19 to TRBJ2-7; TRBD2 matches 9 bases. This CDR3 region has 14 residues. Trimming at V came to 3 bases and at J to 5 bases, leaving 5 bases not matched to a gene. Per the germline V gene, CDR1 is LNHDA and CDR2 is SQIVND (reference sequence). The CDR3 nucleotides are TGTGCCAGTAGTATTCAAGCGGGAGGCCACGAGCAGTACTCC. Translation: CASSIQAGGHEQYS.

Many counts were recorded for this clone. The chain has TRBV6-1 and TRBJ2-7; the D gene is possibly TRBD1 (6 bases). CDR1 is MNHNS, CDR2 SASEGT, per germline. V lost 6 bases to trimming and J lost 5 bases, with 8 bases between them. The CDR3 sequence is 11 residues long. The DNA of the CDR3 is TGTGCCAGCAGACAGGGAAACGAGCAGTACTTC. Protein product: CASRQGNEQYF.

This clone was counted many times. CDR3 DNA sequence: TGTGCCAGCAGCTTGGCCGGGGAGAGGATTTCACCCCTCCACTTT. Translated, it gives CASSLAGERISPLHF. V usage is TRBV5-5 and J usage is TRBJ1-6; D is ambiguous. The V end was cut by 0 bases, the J end by 9 bases, with 13 bases between. The CDR3 totals 15 residues. The germline V gene encodes CDR1 SGHKS and CDR2 YYEKEE (reference sequence).

Ten or more counts support this clone. This sequence joins TRBV5-5 and TRBJ1-3; no reliable D call. V was shortened by 4 bases and J by 2 bases, with 10 bases between the two germline ends. This CDR3 has 14 residues. CDR1 is SGHKS, CDR2 YYEKEE, per germline (reference sequence). The CDR3 here is CASSPAGTGNTIYF. Written as DNA, the CDR3 is TGTGCCAGCAGCCCGGCCGGGACTGGAAACACCATATATTTT.

This clone was seen at least ten times. This chain joins TRBV20-1 and TRBJ2-1; D is uncertain. Trimming pared 4 bases from V and 9 bases from J, leaving 16 bases between. Looked up from germline, CDR1 is DFQATT and CDR2 is SNEGSKA (reference sequence). The CDR3 runs to 13 residues. CDR3 region: CSAKRGAIAEQFF. The CDR3 bases are TGCAGTGCTAAGAGAGGCGCAATTGCTGAGCAGTTCTTC.

This clone was observed at least ten times. CDR3 in amino acids: CAWRDTGAFNSPLHF. In DNA form, the CDR3 reads TGTGCCTGGAGAGATACAGGGGCCTTTAATTCACCCCTCCACTTT. V and J are TRBV30 and TRBJ1-6; 7 bases are shared with TRBD1. Germline V gene lookup returns CDR1 GTSNPN and CDR2 SVGIG (reference sequence). The CDR3 spans 15 residues. V shed 3 bases and J 6 bases; nucleotides not matched to a gene: 8.

This clone was observed at least ten times. V gene TRBV6-6 combines with J gene TRBJ1-2; 9 bases align to TRBD1. The CDR3 consists of 15 residues. V lost 0 bases to trimming and J lost 4 bases; unmatched junction nucleotides: 3. Germline CDR1 MNHNY, CDR2 SVGAGI (reference sequence). The chain's CDR3 is CASSYSGQGGYGYTF. The CDR3 region has the DNA TGTGCCAGCAGTTACTCGGGACAGGGAGGCTATGGCTACACCTTC.

The V call is TRBV20-1, the J call TRBJ1-2; D remains unclear. V dropped 6 bases and J dropped 4 bases, with 15 bases sitting between them. CDR1 is DFQATT and CDR2 is SNEGSKA in the germline V gene (reference sequence). CDR3 length: 13 amino acids. CDR3 region: CSACALDGYGYTF. CDR3 sequence (DNA): TGCAGTGCCTGCGCCTTGGATGGCTATGGCTACACCTTC.

The rearrangement uses TRBV18 and TRBJ2-6; unclear D gene. The V gene's germline CDR1 is KGHSH and CDR2 LQKENI. The CDR3 consists of 15 residues. Trimming shortened V by 6 bases and J by 4 bases, and 13 bases separated the two germline ends. DNA of the CDR3: TGTGCCAGCTCGACATCCTTAGGAGGGGCCAACGTCCTGACTTTC. It is translated as CASSTSLGGANVLTF.

This clone was observed at least ten times. Because the CDR3's place on the DNA is in doubt, the DNA is left out and the CDR3 is given as listed by TCRdb. The J gene is TRBJ2-1, the V gene TRBV24-1; TRBD1 reflects the table's D call only, with no check against the DNA. Ends included, the CDR3 has 15 residues. Germline V gene data show CDR1 as KGHDR and CDR2 as SFDVKD. The CDR3 sequence is CATSDFGAGINEQFF.

This clone was counted many times. V and J are TRBV3-1 and TRBJ2-5; D not certain. V dropped 6 bases and J dropped 5 bases, with 10 bases sitting between them. Per germline, CDR1 LGHDT and CDR2 YNNKEL (reference sequence). The CDR3 extends over 12 amino acids. The CDR3 sequence is CASSPLGETQYF. As DNA, the CDR3 is TGTGCCAGCAGTCCCTTGGGGGAGACCCAGTACTTC.

This clone was observed many times. The gene calls are TRBV7-9 and TRBJ2-2; tentatively, D is TRBD2 (6 bases). Trimming took 4 bases from V and 3 from J, leaving 24 bases between them. Germline-derived CDR1 and CDR2 are SEHNR and FQNEAQ (reference sequence). There are 19 residues in the CDR3. CDR3 in DNA: TGTGCCAGCAGCTCCCCCCCAGGACGGATCGGGGGTCACACCGGGGAGCTGTTTTTT. Its translation is CASSSPPGRIGGHTGELFF.

This clone was seen a handful of times. The chain employs TRBV15 and TRBJ2-1; no reliable D call. This CDR3 comprises 13 residues. V lost 0 bases, J lost 6 bases, and 6 bases lay in between. Germline loops: CDR1 LNHNV, CDR2 YYDKDF (reference sequence). The CDR3 reads CATSREVGNEQFF. DNA for the CDR3: TGTGCCACCAGCAGAGAGGTGGGCAATGAGCAGTTCTTC.

Turning to this clone: It may be a read error: a sequence one base away is much more abundant. This specimen includes other DNA sequences encoding the same CDR3. This chain's CDR3 is CASSSGQGTYNEQFF. CDR3 DNA: TGTGCCAGCAGCTCCGGACAGGGTACCTACAATGAGCAGTTCTTC. J is TRBJ2-1 and V is TRBV7-6, with 8 bases fitting TRBD1. V was clipped by 4 bases and J by 2 bases; unmatched bases: 4. Germline lookup yields CDR1 SGHVS and CDR2 FNYEAQ. CDR3 length equals 15 residues.